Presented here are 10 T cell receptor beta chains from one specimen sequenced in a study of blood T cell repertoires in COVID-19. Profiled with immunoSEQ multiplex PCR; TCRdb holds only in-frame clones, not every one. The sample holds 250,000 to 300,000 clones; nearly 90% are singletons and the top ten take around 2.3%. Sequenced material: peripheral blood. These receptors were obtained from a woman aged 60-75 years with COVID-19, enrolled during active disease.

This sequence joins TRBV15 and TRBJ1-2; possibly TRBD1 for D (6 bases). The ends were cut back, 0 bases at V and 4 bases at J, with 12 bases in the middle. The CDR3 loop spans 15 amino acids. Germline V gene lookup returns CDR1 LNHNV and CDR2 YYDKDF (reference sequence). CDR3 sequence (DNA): TGTGCCACCAGCAGAGATCTGCAGGGGCCCTATGGCTACACCTTC. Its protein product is CATSRDLQGPYGYTF.

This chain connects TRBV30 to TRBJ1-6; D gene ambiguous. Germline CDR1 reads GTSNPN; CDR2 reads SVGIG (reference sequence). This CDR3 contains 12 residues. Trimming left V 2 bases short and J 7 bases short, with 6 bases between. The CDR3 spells CAWSFRNSPLHF. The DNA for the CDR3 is TGTGCCTGGAGTTTCCGGAATTCACCCCTCCACTTT.

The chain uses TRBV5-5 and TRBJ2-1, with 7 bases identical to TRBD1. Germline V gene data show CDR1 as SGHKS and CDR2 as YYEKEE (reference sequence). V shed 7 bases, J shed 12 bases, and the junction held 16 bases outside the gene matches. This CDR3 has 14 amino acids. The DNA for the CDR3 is TGTGCCAGCTCCATCCGGGACAGTTTAACAGGGCAGTTCTTC. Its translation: CASSIRDSLTGQFF.

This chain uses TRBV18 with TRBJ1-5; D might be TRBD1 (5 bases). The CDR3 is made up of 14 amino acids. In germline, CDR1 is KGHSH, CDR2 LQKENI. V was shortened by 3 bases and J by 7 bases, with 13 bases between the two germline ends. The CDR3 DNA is TGTGCCAGCTCACCCTCAAGGGGAGGGCAGCCCCAGCATTTT. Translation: CASSPSRGGQPQHF.

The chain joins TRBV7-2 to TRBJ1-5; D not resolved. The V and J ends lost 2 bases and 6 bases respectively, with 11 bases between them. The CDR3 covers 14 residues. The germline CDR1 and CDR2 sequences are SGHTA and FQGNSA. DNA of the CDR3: TGTGCCAGCAGCTTATCCGGTTCGGGTCAGCCCCAGCATTTT. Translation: CASSLSGSGQPQHF.

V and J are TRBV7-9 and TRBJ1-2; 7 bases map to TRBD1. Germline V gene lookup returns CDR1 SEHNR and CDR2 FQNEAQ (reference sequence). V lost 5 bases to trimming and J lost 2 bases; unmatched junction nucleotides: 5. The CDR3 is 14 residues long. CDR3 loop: CASSPSTGNYGYTF. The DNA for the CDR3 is TGTGCCAGCAGCCCCTCGACAGGGAACTATGGCTACACCTTC. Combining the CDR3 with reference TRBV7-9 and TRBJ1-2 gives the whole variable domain DTGVSQNPRHKITKRGQNVTFRCDPISEHNRLYWYRQTLGQGPEFLTYFQNEAQLEKSRLLSDRFSAERPKGSFSTLEIQRTEQGDSAMYLCASSPSTGNYGYTFGSGTRLTVV.

CDR3 in DNA: TGTGCCAGCAGTTTATCAGCCAGGGGACCTGGCTACACCTTC. It codes for CASSLSARGPGYTF. The gene calls are TRBV27 and TRBJ1-2; D is perhaps TRBD1 (6 bases). Germline values: CDR1 MNHEY, CDR2 SMNVEV (reference sequence). The germline V and J ends were trimmed by 0 bases and 7 bases, with 12 bases remaining between them. The CDR3 spans 14 residues.

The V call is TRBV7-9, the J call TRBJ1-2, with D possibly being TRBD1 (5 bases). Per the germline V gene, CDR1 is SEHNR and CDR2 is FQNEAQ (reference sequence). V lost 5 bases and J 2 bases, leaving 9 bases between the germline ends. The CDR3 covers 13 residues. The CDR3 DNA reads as TGTGCCAGCAGCCCAGGGAGGAACTATGGCTACACCTTC. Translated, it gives CASSPGRNYGYTF. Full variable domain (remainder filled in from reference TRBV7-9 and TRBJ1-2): DTGVSQNPRHKITKRGQNVTFRCDPISEHNRLYWYRQTLGQGPEFLTYFQNEAQLEKSRLLSDRFSAERPKGSFSTLEIQRTEQGDSAMYLCASSPGRNYGYTFGSGTRLTVV.

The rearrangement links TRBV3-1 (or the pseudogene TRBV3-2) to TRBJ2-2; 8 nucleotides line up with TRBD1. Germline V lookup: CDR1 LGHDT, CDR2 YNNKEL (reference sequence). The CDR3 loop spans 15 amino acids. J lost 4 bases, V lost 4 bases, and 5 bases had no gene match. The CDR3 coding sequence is TGTGCCAGCAGCCTTACCGACAGGGGCACCGGGGAGCTGTTTTTT. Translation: CASSLTDRGTGELFF.

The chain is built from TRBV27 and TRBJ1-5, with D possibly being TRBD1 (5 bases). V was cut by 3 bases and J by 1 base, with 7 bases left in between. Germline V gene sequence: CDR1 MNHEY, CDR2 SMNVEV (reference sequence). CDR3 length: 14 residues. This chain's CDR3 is CASSFAGSNQPQHF. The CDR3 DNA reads TGTGCCAGCAGTTTCGCAGGGAGCAATCAGCCCCAGCATTTT.